This paragraph reports one T cell receptor beta chain. Its antigen is not identified. Germline V CDR1 and CDR2: MNHNS, SASEGT. V was shortened by 5 bases and J by 3 bases, with 8 bases between the two germline ends. The CDR3 loop spans 13 amino acids. For the second PCR, which ran for about 7 to 11 cycles, a sample-barcoded 5' primer and a J-beta primer mix were used. Tags on each cDNA molecule came from a template-switch adaptor with 12 random nucleotides. Each CDR3 protein gets one entry after TCRdb re-called the 5' RACE reads with MiXCR. The repertoire consists of 1.6 million or so distinct CDR3 sequences, with roughly 30% occurring once and the leading ten covering approximately 10%. The data were taken from a study of blood T cells in healthy people across ages. Study-wide points: Long-lived donors exceeded aged donors in naive CD4+ cells and diversity. The authors considered diversity estimates from one million T cells to be underestimates.

The source is a woman aged 30 to 39 in good health. Sequencing input: blood. This chain joins TRBV6-1 and TRBJ2-1; D unclear. The CDR3 here is CASSLQYYNEQFF. In DNA form, the CDR3 reads TGTGCCAGCAGTTTACAGTACTACAATGAGCAGTTCTTC.